This TCR beta chain derives from a study of Ad26.COV2.S vaccination and SARS-CoV-2 variants (dated by TCRdb to about 2021). Looking at the study overall: Vaccine-arm donors were drawn from COV1001, a multicentre, randomized, double-blind, placebo-controlled phase I-IIa trial of Ad26.COV2.S in healthy adults. Ad26.COV2.S was administered intramuscularly at 5 x 10^10 or 1 x 10^11 viral particles, either as a single shot or as two shots given 56 days apart. Sequencing of the TCRbeta repertoire served to evaluate the specificity and breadth of SARS-CoV-2-reactive T cell receptors following Ad26.COV2.S vaccination. A total of 32 samples were included in the TCR-sequenced set, comprising around 20 Ad26.COV2.S vaccine recipients, 5 placebo recipients and 8 SARS-CoV-2 convalescent individuals. Participants in the trial were split at random into five groups of five each, receiving low-dose or high-dose Ad26.COV2.S once or twice, or else placebo on both occasions. Investigators remained blinded to trial group allocation during experiments and outcome assessment. The research as a whole found: It was noted by the authors that total T cell responses may have been underestimated by the TCR breadth and depth analyses. The study lacked the statistical power to compare responses across vaccine doses or regimens. Compared with placebo recipients, Ad26.COV2.S recipients showed higher spike-specific TCR breadth (P = 0.0014). Vaccine and placebo recipients had similar non-spike TCR breadth, a finding consistent with the vaccine containing only spike. After vaccination, substantial breadth of spike-specific CD8+ and CD4+ T cell responses was reported.

In light of the paper, this sample's treatment or condition label describes: approximately 18 received Ad26.COV2.S at low or high dose, single or two shots; about 5 received placebo; per-sample allocation not given. Repertoires of vaccine and placebo recipients were sequenced from samples taken on day 63 after the first injection. Between 29 July and 7 August 2020, Cohort 1b enrolled 20 to 30 adults aged 18-55 years at one site in Boston, USA. Ad26.COV2.S consisted of a replication-incompetent adenovirus type 26 vector by which a prefusion-stabilized SARS-CoV-2 spike protein from the original Wuhan strain was expressed. A single count supports this clone. Its antigen is still unknown. Per-nucleotide qualities are absent, and no much larger clonotype sits a single base away. TCRbeta CDR3 regions were sequenced with the immunoSEQ Assay. After extraction, genomic DNA underwent amplification by bias-controlled multiplex PCR, followed by high-throughput sequencing. The study's own analysis went as follows. Collapsing and filtering of sequences were performed to quantify the absolute abundance of each unique TCRbeta CDR3 region. T cell fraction was estimated by normalizing TCRbeta template counts to usable DNA, with usable DNA measured through amplification of reference genes found in all nucleated cells. Repertoire TCRs were annotated as SARS-CoV-2-specific by exact matching of V gene, CDR3 amino acid sequence and J gene to a known reactive TCR set. The reference SARS-CoV-2 TCR set was obtained from MIRA and was filtered for enrichment in COVID-19-positive ImmuneCODE repertoires, whereby public or cross-reactive TCRs were removed. Based on the MIRA antigens, annotated TCRs were further analysed at the level of specific ORF or position within ORF. Depth was the summed frequency of annotated unique rearrangements, while breadth was defined as annotated unique rearrangements over total unique productive rearrangements. Two-sided Wilcoxon rank-sum tests were used to compare TCR breadth between groups. The immuneACCESS repertoire file appears here via TCRdb, limited to in-frame rearrangements. These files lack a portion of the clones; in checked studies, under half of the deficit traces to unresolved V genes, and the cause of the others is not known. That table supplies the V and J calls and clone size; D and trimming were determined from the DNA. The sample has 350,000 to 600,000 clones on record, roughly nine tenths of them singletons. The ten largest clones take up 1.5% to 2% of the sample.

The receptor was derived from a person aged 18-65 years who received the Ad26.COV2.S COVID-19 vaccine or a placebo. The source material was peripheral blood, sampled in a trial of Ad26.COV2.S vaccine versus placebo.

The CDR3 reads CASSLAGSETQYF. The DNA is as follows: TGTGCCAGCAGCTTGGCGGGCTCAGAGACCCAGTACTTC. The chain uses TRBV5-8 and TRBJ2-5, with an unclear D gene assignment. Trimming removed 0 bases from V and 4 bases from J, leaving 7 bases between the germline ends. The germline V gene specifies SGHTS as CDR1 and YDEGEE as CDR2. From the cysteine up to the phenylalanine, the CDR3 has a length of 13 residues. Left in the record is the CDR3 DNA by itself, 39 bases read in frame from the first base. The full variable domain, with segments outside the CDR3 supplied by the reference TRBV5-8 and TRBJ2-5 proteins, appears as EAGVTQSPTHLIKTRGQQATLRCSPISGHTSVYWYQQALGLGLQFLLWYDEGEERNRGNFPPRFSGRQFPNYSSELNVNALELEDSALYLCASSLAGSETQYFGPGTRLLVL.